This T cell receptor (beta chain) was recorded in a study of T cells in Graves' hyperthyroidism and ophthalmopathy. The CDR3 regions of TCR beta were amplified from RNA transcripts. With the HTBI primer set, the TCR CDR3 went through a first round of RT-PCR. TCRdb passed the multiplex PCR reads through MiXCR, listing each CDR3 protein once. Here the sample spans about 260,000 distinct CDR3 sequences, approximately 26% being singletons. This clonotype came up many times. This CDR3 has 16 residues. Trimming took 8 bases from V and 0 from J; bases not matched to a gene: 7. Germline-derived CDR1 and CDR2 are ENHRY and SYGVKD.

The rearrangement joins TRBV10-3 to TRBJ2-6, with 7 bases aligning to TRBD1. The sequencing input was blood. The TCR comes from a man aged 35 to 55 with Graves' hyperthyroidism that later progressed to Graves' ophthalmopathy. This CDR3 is CAILTGKLSGANVLTF. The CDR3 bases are TGTGCCATCTTGACAGGGAAACTCTCTGGGGCCAACGTCCTGACTTTC.